The 30 T cell receptor beta chains listed next were all sequenced from one sample in a study of OX40 agonist ivuxolimab in advanced cancers. Profiling relied on immunoSEQ multiplex PCR, and the TCRdb table lists in-frame clones only, not all of them. This table holds about 59,000 clones, over 75% found once. Sequences were derived from CD4+ or CD8+ T cells sorted from blood, sampled in a trial of the OX40 agonist ivuxolimab. All receptors come from an adult with an advanced solid tumor such as melanoma, head and neck, liver or kidney cancer.

J is TRBJ2-5 and V is TRBV4-1; D not resolved. The CDR3 totals 14 residues. Germline V gene sequence: CDR1 MGHRA, CDR2 YSYEKL. The V end lost 1 base, the J end lost 9 bases, and 15 bases lay between the germline ends. This CDR3 reads CASSQGQLSPAQYF. CDR3 DNA: TGCGCCAGCAGCCAAGGCCAGCTCTCGCCGGCCCAGTACTTC.

The J gene is TRBJ2-1, the V gene TRBV29-1, with 12 bases identical to TRBD2. CDR3 length: 18 residues. Germline assignment: CDR1 SQVTM and CDR2 ANQGSEA. With V trimmed by 5 bases and J by 5 bases, 16 bases remained unmatched. CDR3 in DNA: TGCAGCGTTTGGAGTGGACTAGCGGGATCCTCCCGTAACAATGAGCAGTTCTTC. Protein product: CSVWSGLAGSSRNNEQFF.

V usage is TRBV19 and J usage is TRBJ2-7; a weak D match, TRBD2 (5 bases). Trimming removed 6 bases from V and 5 bases from J, with 8 bases in between. This CDR3 has 11 amino acids. From germline, CDR1 is LNHDA and CDR2 SQIVND (reference sequence). For the CDR3, the DNA is TGTGCCAGTAGGAAAGCGGACGAGCAGTACTTC. It translates to CASRKADEQYF.

With respect to this clone: An end of the junction differs from the germline gene, which may be a read error. This chain links TRBV28 with TRBJ1-1; possible D gene TRBD1, 6 bases. Looked up from germline, CDR1 is MDHEN and CDR2 is SYDVKM. This CDR3 is 12 amino acids long. The DNA of the CDR3 is TGTGCCAGCAGTCTTAGACAGGCTGACGCTTTCTTT. Translating gives CASSLRQADAFF.

The sample holds one count of this clone. The V and J genes are TRBV28 and TRBJ1-1, with TRBD1 identical over 10 bases. The CDR3 has 16 amino acids. V trimming: 4 bases; J trimming: 1 base; junction bases outside the gene matches: 6. CDR1 is MDHEN and CDR2 is SYDVKM in the germline V gene. The chain's CDR3 is CASSSGQGWGNTEAFF. The CDR3 nucleotides are TGTGCCAGCAGTTCGGGACAGGGGTGGGGGAACACTGAAGCTTTCTTT.

This sequence joins TRBV18 and TRBJ1-2, with D possibly being TRBD1 (5 bases). The V end lost 3 bases, the J end lost 0 bases, and 11 bases lay between the germline ends. The CDR3 length is 15 residues. The germline V gene encodes CDR1 KGHSH and CDR2 LQKENI. The CDR3 DNA follows: TGTGCCAGCTCACCCCAAAGACAGTCTAACTATGGCTACACCTTC. Protein: CASSPQRQSNYGYTF.

The genes are TRBV14 and TRBJ1-2; no firm D call. CDR1 and CDR2 (germline): SGHDN, FVKESK. CDR3 size: 12 residues. Trimming took 3 bases from V and 5 from J, leaving 7 bases between them. This CDR3 reads CASSQGWYGYTF. CDR3 coding DNA: TGTGCCAGCAGCCAGGGTTGGTATGGCTACACCTTC.

The rearrangement uses TRBV7-2 and TRBJ1-2, with unresolved D. This CDR3 spans 16 amino acids. Deletions cut 1 base from V and 0 bases from J, with 12 bases between. In germline, CDR1 is SGHTA, CDR2 FQGNSA. This CDR3 reads CASSLELGRTNYGYTF. DNA for the CDR3: TGTGCCAGCAGCTTAGAGCTGGGTCGAACTAACTATGGCTACACCTTC. The complete variable domain, with remaining parts taken from reference TRBV7-2 and TRBJ1-2, reads GAGVSQSPSNKVTEKGKDVELRCDPISGHTALYWYRQSLGQGLEFLIYFQGNSAPDKSGLPSDRFSAERTGGSVSTLTIQRTQQEDSAVYLCASSLELGRTNYGYTFGSGTRLTVV.

This clone has a handful of counts. The junction shows a germline mismatch at one end, possibly a read error. This rearrangement joins TRBV5-4 to TRBJ2-1; 14 positions match TRBD2. The germline gives CDR1 SGHNT, CDR2 YYREEE (reference sequence). This CDR3 comprises 14 residues. The CDR3 coding sequence is TGTGCCAGCAGCGTGGAGGTGACTAGCGGGAGGGCCGTCTTC. As protein: CASSVEVTSGRAVF.

This chain connects TRBV28 to TRBJ1-4, with D unresolved. The germline V gene encodes CDR1 MDHEN and CDR2 SYDVKM. Trimming took off 2 bases at V and 4 bases at J, with 8 bases between the two ends. The CDR3 contains 14 residues. The CDR3 bases are TGTGCCAGCAGTTTAACACAGTATAATGAAAAACTGTTTTTT. It is translated as CASSLTQYNEKLFF.

This chain uses TRBV29-1 with TRBJ1-3; D is ambiguous. Germline V lookup: CDR1 SQVTM, CDR2 ANQGSEA. CDR3 length equals 14 residues. Trimming stripped 6 bases from V and 4 bases from J, with 16 bases between. The CDR3 DNA is TGCAGCGTAGTGGACCCGGAGATCGGAAACACCATATATTTT. It yields the protein CSVVDPEIGNTIYF.

The chain joins TRBV29-1 to TRBJ1-1; TRBD1 agrees at 9 bases. V was clipped by 8 bases and J by 5 bases; unmatched bases: 6. This CDR3 has 12 amino acids. The germline V gene encodes CDR1 SQVTM and CDR2 ANQGSEA. CDR3 DNA sequence: TGCAGCTCAAGGACAGGGGCGACTGAAGCTTTCTTT. Its protein is CSSRTGATEAFF.

In DNA, the CDR3 is TGTGCCAGCAATTCCCCCCGTGCGGGGGGGCATGATACGCAGTATTTT. Translation gives CASNSPRAGGHDTQYF. The V and J genes are TRBV7-3 and TRBJ2-3; 9 bases line up with TRBD2. Germline loops: CDR1 SGHTA, CDR2 FQGTGA. The CDR3 spans 16 residues. J was trimmed by 6 bases and V by 7 bases; bases with no gene match: 14.

This chain uses TRBV4-3 with TRBJ1-4, with TRBD1 matching over 7 bases. CDR1 is LGHNA and CDR2 is YSLEER in the germline V gene. Germline trimming cut 0 bases from V and 3 bases from J; bases unmatched to any gene: 7. CDR3 length: 17 residues. CDR3 residues: CASSQEITGQSNEKLFF. The CDR3 DNA reads as TGCGCCAGCAGCCAAGAAATCACGGGACAGTCTAATGAAAAACTGTTTTTT.

The V and J genes are TRBV27 and TRBJ1-2; unclear D gene. The CDR3 is 16 amino acids. Germline assignment: CDR1 MNHEY and CDR2 SMNVEV (reference sequence). Trimming removed 6 bases from V and 0 bases from J, with 17 bases in between. The CDR3 DNA is TGTGCCAGCAGGAGGAGGACCCCCGGCACTAACTATGGCTACACCTTC. The encoded protein is CASRRRTPGTNYGYTF.

The CDR3 spells CASSLASRYNEQFF. DNA of the CDR3: TGTGCCAGCAGTTTAGCCTCCCGTTACAATGAGCAGTTCTTC. J is TRBJ2-1 and V is TRBV28; no definite D call. V shed 2 bases and J shed 4 bases, with 9 bases lying between them. CDR3 length: 14 residues. Germline loops: CDR1 MDHEN, CDR2 SYDVKM.

This chain connects TRBV5-1 to TRBJ2-3; 8 positions match TRBD1. The CDR3 runs 15 residues. In germline, CDR1 is SGHRS, CDR2 YFSETQ. V lost 1 base, J lost 5 bases, and 6 bases stayed unmatched. Written as DNA, the CDR3 is TGCGCCAGCAGCTTGAGTCAGGGGGCCATAGATACGCAGTATTTT. Amino acids: CASSLSQGAIDTQYF.

The genes are TRBV19 and TRBJ2-5; perhaps TRBD1 as D (5 bases). The V gene's germline CDR1 is LNHDA and CDR2 SQIVND (reference sequence). This CDR3 contains 15 residues. V dropped 6 bases and J dropped 5 bases, with 19 bases sitting between them. CDR3 residues: CASRNSQGPGETQYF. CDR3 nucleotides: TGTGCCAGTAGAAATAGCCAGGGCCCAGGGGAGACCCAGTACTTC.

J is TRBJ2-1 and V is TRBV14, with D hard to call. CDR3 length: 14 residues. The V end was cut by 4 bases, the J end by 0 bases, with 7 bases between. CDR1 is SGHDN and CDR2 is FVKESK in the germline V gene. In DNA, the CDR3 is TGTGCCAGCAGCCCCGGATCCTCCTACAATGAGCAGTTCTTC. Translated, it gives CASSPGSSYNEQFF.

J is TRBJ2-5 and V is TRBV5-1; TRBD1 matches 9 bases. Germline V gene data show CDR1 as SGHRS and CDR2 as YFSETQ. The CDR3 runs to 16 residues. Losses at the gene ends were 3 bases for V and 1 base for J; bases not matched to a gene: 7. CDR3 amino acids: CASSSPRDRVQETQYF. CDR3 bases: TGCGCCAGCAGCTCACCCCGGGACAGGGTCCAAGAGACCCAGTACTTC.

V gene TRBV5-1 combines with J gene TRBJ1-6; the D gene is possibly TRBD1 (5 bases). Trimming cost V 0 bases and J 6 bases, with 10 bases left between them. Germline CDR1 and CDR2: SGHRS and YFSETQ. The CDR3 has 15 residues. The DNA for the CDR3 is TGCGCCAGCAGCTTGGAGGGGTTAAGTAATTCACCCCTCCACTTT. It codes for CASSLEGLSNSPLHF.

The chain links TRBV14 to TRBJ2-1; D may match TRBD1 or TRBD2 (5 bases each). Germline lookup yields CDR1 SGHDN and CDR2 FVKESK. CDR3 size: 17 residues. Trimming shortened V by 5 bases and J by 4 bases, and 21 bases separated the two germline ends. Here the CDR3 reads CASSKSTGAGSYNEQFF. CDR3 in DNA: TGTGCCAGCAGCAAATCCACCGGGGCAGGATCATACAATGAGCAGTTCTTC.

This clone appeared a few times. The V call is TRBV7-2, the J call TRBJ2-5; 14 bases align to TRBD2. Per germline, CDR1 SGHTA and CDR2 FQGNSA. The ends lost 7 bases at V and 5 bases at J; junction bases unmatched: 9. This CDR3 is 16 amino acids long. The CDR3 here is CASTSLTSGGAETQYF. CDR3 coding DNA: TGTGCCAGCACCTCACTGACTAGCGGGGGGGCCGAGACCCAGTACTTC.

The chain is built from TRBV6-6 and TRBJ1-5; D might be TRBD1 (5 bases). CDR3 length equals 16 residues. The germline V and J ends were trimmed by 2 bases and 0 bases, with 11 bases remaining between them. CDR1 and CDR2 (germline): MNHNY, SVGAGI (reference sequence). CDR3 loop: CASSYPPGYSNQPQHF. The CDR3 coding sequence is TGTGCCAGCAGTTACCCGCCAGGGTATAGCAATCAGCCCCAGCATTTT.

As for this clone: Other DNA sequences in the same sample also yield this CDR3. The chain is built from TRBV27 and TRBJ2-3; 8 bases agree with TRBD1. Per germline, CDR1 MNHEY and CDR2 SMNVEV (reference sequence). Trimming cost V 3 bases and J 1 base; bases outside gene matches: 3. The CDR3 runs to 15 residues. The CDR3 sequence: CASSFAGQGTDTQYF. In nucleotides, the CDR3 is TGTGCCAGCAGTTTCGCGGGACAGGGCACAGATACGCAGTATTTT.

The genes are TRBV7-9 and TRBJ2-1; D ambiguous. The CDR3 sequence is 14 residues long. V was trimmed by 5 bases and J by 3 bases, leaving 11 bases between them. Germline assignment: CDR1 SEHNR and CDR2 FQNEAQ (reference sequence). The CDR3 is CASSPGRSYNEQFF. DNA for the CDR3: TGTGCCAGCAGCCCCGGACGCAGCTACAATGAGCAGTTCTTC.

CDR3 nucleotide sequence: TGTGCCATCGAGACAGGGGGATATGGCTACACCTTC. The encoded protein is CAIETGGYGYTF. This chain uses TRBV28 with TRBJ1-2; TRBD1 agrees at 9 bases. V lost 10 bases, J lost 5 bases, and 5 bases stayed unmatched. The germline V gene has CDR1 MDHEN and CDR2 SYDVKM. The CDR3 is 12 residues long.

This clone is judged medium-sized. The genes are TRBV28 and TRBJ1-4, with D perhaps matching TRBD1 (5 bases). Per germline, CDR1 MDHEN and CDR2 SYDVKM. CDR3 length: 14 amino acids. Trimming left V 9 bases short and J 7 bases short, with 18 bases between. The CDR3 DNA sequence: TGTGCCAGTGGGTCCGGGGCTTTGGGTGAAAAACTGTTTTTT. Translated: CASGSGALGEKLFF.

The rearrangement links TRBV5-6 to TRBJ2-2; 7 nucleotides match TRBD2. V shed 4 bases and J 5 bases; nucleotides not matched to a gene: 5. The CDR3 is 14 residues long. Germline loops: CDR1 SGHDT, CDR2 YYEEEE. The CDR3 DNA reads TGTGCCAGCAGCCACGGGACTATAACCGGGGAGCTGTTTTTT. It encodes CASSHGTITGELFF.

The chain has TRBV29-1 and TRBJ2-7, with 9 positions matching TRBD2. Trimming removed 4 bases from V and 1 base from J; junction bases left unmatched: 2. Germline values: CDR1 SQVTM, CDR2 ANQGSEA. The CDR3 consists of 13 residues. This CDR3 is CSVGLAVSYEQYF. Here the CDR3 DNA reads TGCAGCGTTGGACTAGCGGTATCCTACGAGCAGTACTTC.